This T cell receptor (beta chain) was captured in a study of response to subunit inactivated influenza vaccine. Broader study findings: There was a suggestion from the authors that each seasonal influenza vaccination recruits few new T cells.

TCRdb independently ran MiXCR on the RT-PCR reads; one entry per CDR3 protein. The sample lists more than 550,000 distinct CDR3 sequences; about 12% were seen once. This clonotype has at least ten counts. Its antigen is not identified. CDR3 length: 13 residues. Germline-derived CDR1 and CDR2 are MNHEY and SMNVEV (reference sequence). V was shortened by 4 bases and J by 4 bases, with 11 bases between the two germline ends. The receptor's source is a middle-aged man who received an inactivated influenza vaccine. Here the sequenced sample was PBMCs from blood, taken on the day of vaccination. V and J are TRBV27 and TRBJ2-7; D is perhaps TRBD1 (6 bases). The chain's CDR3 is CASSSIQGYEQYF. The DNA for the CDR3 is TGTGCCAGCAGTTCCATACAGGGTTACGAGCAGTACTTC.